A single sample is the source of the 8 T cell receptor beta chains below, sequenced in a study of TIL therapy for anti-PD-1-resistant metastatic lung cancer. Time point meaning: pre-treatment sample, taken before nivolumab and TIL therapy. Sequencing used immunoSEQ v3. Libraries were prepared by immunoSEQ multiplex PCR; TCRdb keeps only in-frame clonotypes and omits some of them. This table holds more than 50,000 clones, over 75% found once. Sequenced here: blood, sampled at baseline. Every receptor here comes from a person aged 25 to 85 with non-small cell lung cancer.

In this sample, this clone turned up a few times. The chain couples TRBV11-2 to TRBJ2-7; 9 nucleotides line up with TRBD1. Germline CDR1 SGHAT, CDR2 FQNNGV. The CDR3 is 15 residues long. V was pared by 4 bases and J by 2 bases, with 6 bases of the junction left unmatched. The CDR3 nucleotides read TGTGCCAGCAGCTCGATACAGGGGGCAACCTACGAGCAGTACTTC. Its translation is CASSSIQGATYEQYF.

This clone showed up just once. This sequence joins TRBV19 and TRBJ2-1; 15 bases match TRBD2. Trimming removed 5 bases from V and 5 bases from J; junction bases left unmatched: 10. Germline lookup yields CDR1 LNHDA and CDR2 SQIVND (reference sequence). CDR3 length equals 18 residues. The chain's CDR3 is CASSEPGLAGGVHNEQFF. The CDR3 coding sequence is TGTGCCAGTAGTGAACCCGGACTAGCGGGGGGGGTCCACAATGAGCAGTTCTTC.

CDR3 coding DNA: TGTGCCAGCAGCCAAGCTAACTATGGCTACACCTTC. Amino acid sequence: CASSQANYGYTF. This chain joins TRBV3-1 (or the pseudogene TRBV3-2) and TRBJ1-2; D not certain. V was trimmed by 1 base and J by 0 bases, leaving 0 bases between them. From germline, CDR1 is LGHDT and CDR2 YNNKEL (reference sequence). This CDR3 contains 12 residues.

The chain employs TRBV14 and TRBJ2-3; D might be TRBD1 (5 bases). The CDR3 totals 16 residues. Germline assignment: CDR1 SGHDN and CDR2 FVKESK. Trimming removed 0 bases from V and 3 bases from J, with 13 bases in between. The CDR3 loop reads CASSQDRWQGTDTQYF. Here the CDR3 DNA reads TGTGCCAGCAGCCAAGATAGGTGGCAGGGAACAGATACGCAGTATTTT.

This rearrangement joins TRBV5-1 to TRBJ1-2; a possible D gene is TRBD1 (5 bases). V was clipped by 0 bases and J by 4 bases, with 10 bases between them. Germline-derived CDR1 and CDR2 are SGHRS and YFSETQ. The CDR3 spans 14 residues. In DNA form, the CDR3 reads TGCGCCAGCAGCTTGGGCCGGGACTCCTATGGCTACACCTTC. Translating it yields CASSLGRDSYGYTF. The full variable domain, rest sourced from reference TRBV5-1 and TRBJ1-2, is KAGVTQTPRYLIKTRGQQVTLSCSPISGHRSVSWYQQTPGQGLQFLFEYFSETQRNKGNFPGRFSGRQFSNSRSEMNVSTLELGDSALYLCASSLGRDSYGYTFGSGTRLTVV.

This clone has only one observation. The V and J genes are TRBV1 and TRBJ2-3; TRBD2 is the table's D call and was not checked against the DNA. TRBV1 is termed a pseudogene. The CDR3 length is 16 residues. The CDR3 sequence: CTSSQASLEFPDTQYF. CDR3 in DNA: TGCACCAGCAGCCAAGCGTCACTAGAATTTCCAGATACGCAGTATTTT.

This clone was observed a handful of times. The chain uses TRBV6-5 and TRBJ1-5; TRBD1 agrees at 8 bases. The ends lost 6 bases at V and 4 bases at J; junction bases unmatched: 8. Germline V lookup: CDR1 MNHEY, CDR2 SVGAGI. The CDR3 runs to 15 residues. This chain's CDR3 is CASRAGTGRNQPQHF. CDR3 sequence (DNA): TGTGCCAGCAGAGCCGGGACAGGCAGGAATCAGCCCCAGCATTTT.

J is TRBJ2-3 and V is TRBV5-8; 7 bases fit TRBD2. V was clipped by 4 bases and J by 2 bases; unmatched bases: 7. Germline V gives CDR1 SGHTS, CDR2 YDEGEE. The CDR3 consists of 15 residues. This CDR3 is CASSPNLAVTDTQYF. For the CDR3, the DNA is TGTGCCAGCAGCCCGAACCTAGCGGTCACAGATACGCAGTATTTT.